This TCR beta chain was sequenced for a study of blood T cell repertoires in COVID-19. Between the trimmed V and J ends, which lost 7 bases and 4 bases, there was a span of 13 bases. Germline V gene data show CDR1 as KGHSH and CDR2 as LQKENI. CDR3 size: 13 residues. The repertoire was sequenced with immunoSEQ multiplex PCR; TCRdb's copy has only in-frame clones and lacks some. This table holds about 240,000 clones, approximately 86% found once. This clone was detected once. The specimen sequenced was peripheral blood. The gene calls are TRBV18 and TRBJ1-1, with a weak D call TRBD1 (5 bases). The TCR sequence derives from a human donor in a cohort sampled during active COVID-19. CDR3 sequence reads: CASFTTGGTEAFF. The CDR3 DNA reads TGTGCCAGCTTCACCACGGGGGGCACTGAAGCTTTCTTT.